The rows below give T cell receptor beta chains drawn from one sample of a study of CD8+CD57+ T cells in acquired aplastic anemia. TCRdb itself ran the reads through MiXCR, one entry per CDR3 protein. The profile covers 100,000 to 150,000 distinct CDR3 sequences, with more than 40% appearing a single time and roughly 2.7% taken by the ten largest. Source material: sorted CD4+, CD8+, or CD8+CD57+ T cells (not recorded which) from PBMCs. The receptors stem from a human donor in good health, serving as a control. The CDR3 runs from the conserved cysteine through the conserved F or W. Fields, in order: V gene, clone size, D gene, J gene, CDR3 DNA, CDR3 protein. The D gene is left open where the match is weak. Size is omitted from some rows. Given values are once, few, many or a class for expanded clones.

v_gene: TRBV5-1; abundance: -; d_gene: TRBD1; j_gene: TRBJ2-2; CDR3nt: TGCGCCAGCAGCTTGGGACAGGGGGAGTTTACCGGGGAGCTGTTTTTT; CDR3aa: CASSLGQGEFTGELFF
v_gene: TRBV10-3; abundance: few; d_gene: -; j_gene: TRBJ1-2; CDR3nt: TGTGCCATCAGTGAGTCGGCAGGAGCCGATAACTATGGCTACACCTTC; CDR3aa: CAISESAGADNYGYTF
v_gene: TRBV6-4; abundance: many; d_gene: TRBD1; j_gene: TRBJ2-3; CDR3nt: TGTGCCAGCAGTGACTCGACAGGGGGCGCAGATACGCAGTATTTT; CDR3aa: CASSDSTGGADTQYF
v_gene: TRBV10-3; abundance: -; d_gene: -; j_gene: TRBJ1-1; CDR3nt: TGTGCCATCAGAACCGGGACCGCAATGAACACTGAAGCTTTCTTT; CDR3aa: CAIRTGTAMNTEAFF
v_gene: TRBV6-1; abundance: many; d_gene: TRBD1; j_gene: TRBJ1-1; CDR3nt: TGTGCCAGCAGTGGACCGGGACAGGGGAACACTGAAGCTTTCTTT; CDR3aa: CASSGPGQGNTEAFF
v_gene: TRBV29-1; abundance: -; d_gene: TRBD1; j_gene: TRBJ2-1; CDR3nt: TGCAGCGTTGATTGGCAGGGGGACAATGAGCAGTTCTTC; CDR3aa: CSVDWQGDNEQFF
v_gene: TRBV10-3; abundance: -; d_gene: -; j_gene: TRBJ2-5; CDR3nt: TGTGCCATCAGTGGCCCACAAGAGACCCAGTACTTC; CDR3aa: CAISGPQETQYF
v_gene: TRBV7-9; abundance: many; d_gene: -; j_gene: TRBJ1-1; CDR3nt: TGTGCCAGCAGCTTAGATGTCATTGAAGCTTTCTTT; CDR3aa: CASSLDVIEAFF
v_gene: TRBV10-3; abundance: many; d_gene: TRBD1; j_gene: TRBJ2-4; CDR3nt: TGTGCCTCTGGACAGGGAGAGAGCATTCAGTACTTC; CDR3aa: CASGQGESIQYF
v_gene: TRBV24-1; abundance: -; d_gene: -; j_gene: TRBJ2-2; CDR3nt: TGTGCCACCAGTGGCGCAGGGAGCCCCGGGGAGCTGTTTTTT; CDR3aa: CATSGAGSPGELFF
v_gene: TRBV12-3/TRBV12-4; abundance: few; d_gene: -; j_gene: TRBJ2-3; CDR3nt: TGTGCCAGCAGTTTATTCGATACGCAGTATTTT; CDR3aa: CASSLFDTQYF
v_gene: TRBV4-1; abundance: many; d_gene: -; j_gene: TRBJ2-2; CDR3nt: TGCGCCAGCAGCCAACAACCGGGACAGAACACCGGGGAGCTGTTTTTT; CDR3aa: CASSQQPGQNTGELFF
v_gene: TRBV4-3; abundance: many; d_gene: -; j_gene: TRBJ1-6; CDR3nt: TGCGCCAGCAGCCAAGATATATCGGCCTTCAGGCCCCTCCACTTT; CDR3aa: CASSQDISAFRPLHF
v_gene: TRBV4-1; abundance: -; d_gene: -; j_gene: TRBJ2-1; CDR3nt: TGCGCCAGCAGCCCAGGGACCCGAGCGTCCTACAATGAGCAATTCTTC; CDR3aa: CASSPGTRASYNEQFF
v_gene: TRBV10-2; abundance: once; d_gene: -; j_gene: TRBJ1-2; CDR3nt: TGCGCCAGCAGTGAGTCGCCGGACCACTATGGCTACACCTTC; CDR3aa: CASSESPDHYGYTF
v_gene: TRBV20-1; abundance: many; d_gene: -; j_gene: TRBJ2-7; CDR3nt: TGCAGTGCTAGTGGACTTCAATACGAGCAGTACTTC; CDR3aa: CSASGLQYEQYF
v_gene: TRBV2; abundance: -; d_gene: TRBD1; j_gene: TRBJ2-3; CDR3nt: TGTGCCAGGCGTCCCGGGACAGGGGCTGCAGATACGCAGTATTTT; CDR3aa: CARRPGTGAADTQYF
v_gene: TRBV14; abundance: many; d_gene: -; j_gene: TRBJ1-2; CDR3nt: TGTGCCAGCAGCCAAGGCCGAGGACAGACCAAGATCGGATATGGCTACACCTTC; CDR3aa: CASSQGRGQTKIGYGYTF
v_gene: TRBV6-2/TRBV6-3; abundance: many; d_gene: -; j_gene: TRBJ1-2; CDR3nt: TGTGCCAGCAAGGCGACGAGCAGGGGATCGGTATATTATGGCTACACCTTC; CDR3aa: CASKATSRGSVYYGYTF
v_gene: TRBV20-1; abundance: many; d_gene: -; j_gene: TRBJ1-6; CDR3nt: TGCAGTGCTAGAGACCGCGGACGGGGAAGGACCCTCCACTTT; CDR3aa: CSARDRGRGRTLHF
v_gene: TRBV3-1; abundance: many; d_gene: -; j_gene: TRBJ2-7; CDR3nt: TGTGCCAGCAGCCATTCAGGGACCCACGAGCAGTACTTC; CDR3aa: CASSHSGTHEQYF
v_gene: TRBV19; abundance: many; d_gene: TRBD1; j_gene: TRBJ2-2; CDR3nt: TGTGCCGCCTCGGACAGGGGGCGACGGGAGCTGTTTTTT; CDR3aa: CAASDRGRRELFF
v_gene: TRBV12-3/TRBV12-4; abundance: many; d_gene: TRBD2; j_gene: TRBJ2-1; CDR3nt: TGTGCCAGCAGTTTTAGTGGCGGGGGGGCGAATGAGCAGTTCTTC; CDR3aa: CASSFSGGGANEQFF
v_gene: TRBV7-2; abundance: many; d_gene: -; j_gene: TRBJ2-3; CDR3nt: TGTGCCAGCAGCAAATGGGGCACAGATACGCAGTATTTT; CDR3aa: CASSKWGTDTQYF
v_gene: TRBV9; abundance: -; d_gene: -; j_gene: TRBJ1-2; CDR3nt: TGTGCCAGCAGCCCCGAAGGGAGGGACGTCTATGGCTACACCTTC; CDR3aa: CASSPEGRDVYGYTF
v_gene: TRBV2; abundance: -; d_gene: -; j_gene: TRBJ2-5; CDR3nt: TGTGCCAGCGGCCAGACAGGTCAAGAGACCCAGTACTTC; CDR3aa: CASGQTGQETQYF
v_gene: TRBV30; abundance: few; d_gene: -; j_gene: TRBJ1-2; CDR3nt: TGTGCCTGGAGTGTGGTGGCCTATGGCTACACCTTC; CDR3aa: CAWSVVAYGYTF
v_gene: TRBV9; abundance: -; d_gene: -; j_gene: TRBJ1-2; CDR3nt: TGTGCCAGCAGCGTAGGGGAGCGGGGGGGCCCTAACTATGGCTACACCTTC; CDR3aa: CASSVGERGGPNYGYTF
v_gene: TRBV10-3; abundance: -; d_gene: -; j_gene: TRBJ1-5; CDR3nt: TGTGCCATCAGCAGGACAGAGAATCAGCCCCAGCATTTT; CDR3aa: CAISRTENQPQHF
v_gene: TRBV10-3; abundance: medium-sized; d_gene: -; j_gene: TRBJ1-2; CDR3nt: TGTGCCATCAGGCCGACAGGTACTCATGGCTACACCTTC; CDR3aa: CAIRPTGTHGYTF
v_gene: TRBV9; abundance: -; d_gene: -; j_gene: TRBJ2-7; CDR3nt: TGCGCCAGCAGCTCAGGGGCTTACGAGCAGTACTTC; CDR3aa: CASSSGAYEQYF
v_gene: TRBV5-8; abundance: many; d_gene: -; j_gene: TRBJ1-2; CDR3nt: TGTGCCAGCAGCTATAACATGAGGGGCTACACCTTC; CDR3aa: CASSYNMRGYTF
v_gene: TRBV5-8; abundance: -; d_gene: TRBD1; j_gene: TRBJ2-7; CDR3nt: TGTGCCAGCAGCTACGGGATGGGACAGGGGACCTACGAGCAGTACTTC; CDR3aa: CASSYGMGQGTYEQYF
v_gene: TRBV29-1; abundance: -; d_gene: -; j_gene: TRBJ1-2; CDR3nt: TGCAGCGTTGAAGGGGAACCCACCTTC; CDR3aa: CSVEGEPTF
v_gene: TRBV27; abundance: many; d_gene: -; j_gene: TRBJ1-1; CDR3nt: TGTGCCAGCAGTTCCCGTCGACAGAACACTGAAGCTTTCTTT; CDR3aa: CASSSRRQNTEAFF
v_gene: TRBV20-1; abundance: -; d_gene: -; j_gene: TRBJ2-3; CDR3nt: TGCAGTGCTCGAGAAGGGATCTGGGGCACAGATACGCAGTATTTT; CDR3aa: CSAREGIWGTDTQYF
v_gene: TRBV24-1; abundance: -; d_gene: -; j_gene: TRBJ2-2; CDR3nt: TGTGCCACCAGTGATTCCCGGACACAGCAGCTGTTTTTT; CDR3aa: CATSDSRTQQLFF
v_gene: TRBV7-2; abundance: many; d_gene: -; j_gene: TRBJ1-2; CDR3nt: TGTGCCAGCAGCTCTACGGGACAAGGGCCCTTCACCTTC; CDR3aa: CASSSTGQGPFTF
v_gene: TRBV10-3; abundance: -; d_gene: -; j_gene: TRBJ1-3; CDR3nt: TGTGCCATCAGTGATCGGATTGGCAGGTCTGGAAACACCATATATTTT; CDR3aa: CAISDRIGRSGNTIYF
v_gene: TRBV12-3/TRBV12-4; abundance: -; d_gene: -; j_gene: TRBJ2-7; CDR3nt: TGTGCCAGCAGTTTAACATCGGCACTCTCCTACGAGCAGTACTTC; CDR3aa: CASSLTSALSYEQYF
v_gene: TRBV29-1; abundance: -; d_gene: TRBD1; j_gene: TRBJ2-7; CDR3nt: TGCAGCGTTGGTAACAGGGGCATCTCCTACGAGCAGTACTTC; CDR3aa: CSVGNRGISYEQYF
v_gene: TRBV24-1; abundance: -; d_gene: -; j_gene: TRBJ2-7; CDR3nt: TGTGCCACCAGTGATACCAGGACTGACTCCTACGAGCAGTACTTC; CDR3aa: CATSDTRTDSYEQYF
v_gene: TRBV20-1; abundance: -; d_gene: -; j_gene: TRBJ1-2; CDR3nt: TGCAGTGCTAGTGGGGGGGAGCCCTATGGCTACACCTTC; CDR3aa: CSASGGEPYGYTF
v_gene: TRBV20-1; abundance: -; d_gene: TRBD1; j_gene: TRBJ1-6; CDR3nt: TGCAGTGCTTGGGACAGGGGGAAAGATTCACCCCTCCACTTT; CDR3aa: CSAWDRGKDSPLHF
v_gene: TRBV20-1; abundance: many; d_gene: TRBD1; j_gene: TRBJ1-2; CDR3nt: TGCAGTGCTAGTACAGGGGATGTGGGCTATGGCTACACCTTC; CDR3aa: CSASTGDVGYGYTF
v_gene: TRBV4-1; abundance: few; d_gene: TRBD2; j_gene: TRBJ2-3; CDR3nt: TGCGCCAGCAGCCGTATTTTGACTAGCGGGGGCACAGATACGCAGTATTTT; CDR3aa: CASSRILTSGGTDTQYF
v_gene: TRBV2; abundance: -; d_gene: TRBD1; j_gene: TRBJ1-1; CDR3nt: TGTGCCAGCACACGGGACAGAACGAGCACTGAAGCTTTCTTT; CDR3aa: CASTRDRTSTEAFF
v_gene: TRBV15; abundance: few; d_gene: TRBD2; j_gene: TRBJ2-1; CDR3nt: TGTGCCACCAGCAGAGATCTACGAGCGGGGGGGATTAGTGAGCAGTTCTTC; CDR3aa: CATSRDLRAGGISEQFF
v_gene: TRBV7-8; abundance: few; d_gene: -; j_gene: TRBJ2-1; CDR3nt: TGTGCCAGCAGCCGCCCGGGGCAGTCGGGGCCCAATGAGCAGTTCTTC; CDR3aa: CASSRPGQSGPNEQFF
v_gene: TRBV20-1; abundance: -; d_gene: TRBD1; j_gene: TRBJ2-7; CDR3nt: TGCAGTGCTAGTTCCGGGACAGGGCCCTACGAGCAGTACTTC; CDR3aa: CSASSGTGPYEQYF
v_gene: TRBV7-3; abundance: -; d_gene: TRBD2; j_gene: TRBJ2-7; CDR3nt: TGTGCCAGCAGCCCTGGCGGGGGGGACGAGCAGTACTTC; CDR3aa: CASSPGGGDEQYF
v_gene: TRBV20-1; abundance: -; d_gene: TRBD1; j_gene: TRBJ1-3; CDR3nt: TGCAGTGCTAGAGTCGATACAGGGGTCAGGAACACCATATATTTT; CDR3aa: CSARVDTGVRNTIYF
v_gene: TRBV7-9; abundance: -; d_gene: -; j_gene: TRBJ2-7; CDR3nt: TGTGCCAGCAGCTTGAGCGATAGCTCCTACGAGCAGTACTTC; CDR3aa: CASSLSDSSYEQYF
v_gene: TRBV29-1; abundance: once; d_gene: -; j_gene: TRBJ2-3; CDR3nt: TGCAGCGTTGAGGTTAGCACAGATACGCAGTATTTT; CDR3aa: CSVEVSTDTQYF
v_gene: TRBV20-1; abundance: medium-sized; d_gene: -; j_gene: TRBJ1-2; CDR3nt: TGCAGTGCTAGTGGCAGAAACTATGGCTACACCTTC; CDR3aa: CSASGRNYGYTF
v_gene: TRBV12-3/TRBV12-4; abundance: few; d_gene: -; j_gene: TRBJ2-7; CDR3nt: TGTGCCAGCCGGAACGGGGCGGGCGAGCAGTACTTC; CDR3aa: CASRNGAGEQYF
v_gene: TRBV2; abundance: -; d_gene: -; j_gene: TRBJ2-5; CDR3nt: TGTGCCAGCAGTTTATTTTCATCCCTCCAAGAGACCCAGTACTTC; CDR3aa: CASSLFSSLQETQYF
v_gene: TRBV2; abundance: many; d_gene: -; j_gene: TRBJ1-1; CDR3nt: TGTGCCAGCACAAAAGAGAAAAACACTGAAGCTTTCTTT; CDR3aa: CASTKEKNTEAFF